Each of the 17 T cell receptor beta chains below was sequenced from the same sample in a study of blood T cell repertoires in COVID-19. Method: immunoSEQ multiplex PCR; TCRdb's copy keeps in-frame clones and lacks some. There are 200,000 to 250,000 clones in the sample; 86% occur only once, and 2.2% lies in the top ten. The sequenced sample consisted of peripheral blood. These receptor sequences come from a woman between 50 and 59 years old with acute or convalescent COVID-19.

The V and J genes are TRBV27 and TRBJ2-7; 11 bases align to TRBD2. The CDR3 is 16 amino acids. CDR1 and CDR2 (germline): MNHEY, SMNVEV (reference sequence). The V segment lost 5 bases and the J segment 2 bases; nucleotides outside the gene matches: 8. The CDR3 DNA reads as TGTGCCAGCAGTGTCCATAGCGGGAGGGTCGCCTACGAGCAGTACTTC. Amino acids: CASSVHSGRVAYEQYF.

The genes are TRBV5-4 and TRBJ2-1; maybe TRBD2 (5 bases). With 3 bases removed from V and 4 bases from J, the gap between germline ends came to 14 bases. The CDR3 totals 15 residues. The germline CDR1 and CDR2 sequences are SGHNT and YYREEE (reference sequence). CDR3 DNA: TGTGCCAGCAGCTACGGGATAGGCCCGTACAATGAGCAGTTCTTC. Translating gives CASSYGIGPYNEQFF.

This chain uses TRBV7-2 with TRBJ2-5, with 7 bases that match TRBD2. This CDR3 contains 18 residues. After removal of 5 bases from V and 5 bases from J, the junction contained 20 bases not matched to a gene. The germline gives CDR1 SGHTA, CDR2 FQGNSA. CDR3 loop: CASSQPHRDYLLGETQYF. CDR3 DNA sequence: TGTGCCAGCAGCCAGCCGCACCGGGACTACCTTTTGGGGGAGACCCAGTACTTC. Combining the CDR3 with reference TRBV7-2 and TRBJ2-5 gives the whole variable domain GAGVSQSPSNKVTEKGKDVELRCDPISGHTALYWYRQSLGQGLEFLIYFQGNSAPDKSGLPSDRFSAERTGGSVSTLTIQRTQQEDSAVYLCASSQPHRDYLLGETQYFGPGTRLLVL.

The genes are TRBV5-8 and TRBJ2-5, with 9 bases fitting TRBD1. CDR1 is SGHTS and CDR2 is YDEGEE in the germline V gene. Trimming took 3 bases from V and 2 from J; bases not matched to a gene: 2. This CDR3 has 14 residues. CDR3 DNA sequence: TGTGCCAGCAGCTCGGGACAGGGACAAGAGACCCAGTACTTC. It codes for CASSSGQGQETQYF. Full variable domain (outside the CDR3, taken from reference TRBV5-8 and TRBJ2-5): EAGVTQSPTHLIKTRGQQATLRCSPISGHTSVYWYQQALGLGLQFLLWYDEGEERNRGNFPPRFSGRQFPNYSSELNVNALELEDSALYLCASSSGQGQETQYFGPGTRLLVL.

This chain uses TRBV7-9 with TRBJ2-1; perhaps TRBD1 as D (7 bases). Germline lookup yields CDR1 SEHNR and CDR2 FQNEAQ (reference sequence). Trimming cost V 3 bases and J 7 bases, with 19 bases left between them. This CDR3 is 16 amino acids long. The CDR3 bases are TGTGCCAGCAGCTTGGCAGGGGGGTTGAAAGCGAATGAGCAGTTCTTC. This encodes CASSLAGGLKANEQFF.

The CDR3 here is CAWDQQGSQLYGYTF. Written as DNA, the CDR3 is TGTGCCTGGGATCAGCAGGGCTCCCAACTCTATGGCTACACCTTC. The chain couples TRBV30 to TRBJ1-2; D possibly corresponds to TRBD1 (5 bases). Germline loops: CDR1 GTSNPN, CDR2 SVGIG (reference sequence). V lost 5 bases and J lost 4, with 20 bases in between. This CDR3 spans 15 amino acids.

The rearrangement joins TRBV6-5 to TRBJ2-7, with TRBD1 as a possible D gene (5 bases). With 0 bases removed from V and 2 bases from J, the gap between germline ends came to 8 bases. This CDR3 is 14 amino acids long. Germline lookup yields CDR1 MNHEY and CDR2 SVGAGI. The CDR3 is CASSYSTGAYEQYF. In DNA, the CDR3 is TGTGCCAGCAGTTACTCAACAGGCGCCTACGAGCAGTACTTC.

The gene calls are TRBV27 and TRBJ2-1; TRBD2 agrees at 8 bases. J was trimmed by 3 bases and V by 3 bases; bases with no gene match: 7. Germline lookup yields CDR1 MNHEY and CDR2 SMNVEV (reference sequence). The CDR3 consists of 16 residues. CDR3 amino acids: CASSFRGLAGYNEQFF. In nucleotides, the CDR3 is TGTGCCAGCAGTTTTCGAGGCCTAGCGGGCTACAATGAGCAGTTCTTC.

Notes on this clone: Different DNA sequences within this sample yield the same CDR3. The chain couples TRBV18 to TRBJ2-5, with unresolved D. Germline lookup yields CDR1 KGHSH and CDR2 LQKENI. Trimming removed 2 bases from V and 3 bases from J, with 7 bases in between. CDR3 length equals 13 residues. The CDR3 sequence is CASSPGQKETQYF. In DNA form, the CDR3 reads TGTGCCAGCTCACCAGGGCAGAAAGAGACCCAGTACTTC.

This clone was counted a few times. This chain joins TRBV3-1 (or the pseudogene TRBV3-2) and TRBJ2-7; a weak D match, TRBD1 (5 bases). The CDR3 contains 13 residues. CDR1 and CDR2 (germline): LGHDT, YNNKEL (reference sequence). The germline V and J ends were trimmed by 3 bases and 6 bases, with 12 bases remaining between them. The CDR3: CASSHDDRTEQYF. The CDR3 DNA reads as TGTGCCAGCAGCCACGACGACAGAACCGAGCAGTACTTC.

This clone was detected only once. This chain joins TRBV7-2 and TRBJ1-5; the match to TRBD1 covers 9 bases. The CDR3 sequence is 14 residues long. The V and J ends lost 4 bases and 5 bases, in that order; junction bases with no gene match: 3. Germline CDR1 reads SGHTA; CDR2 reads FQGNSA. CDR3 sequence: CASSSQGADQPQHF. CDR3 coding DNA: TGTGCCAGCAGCTCACAGGGGGCTGATCAGCCCCAGCATTTT.

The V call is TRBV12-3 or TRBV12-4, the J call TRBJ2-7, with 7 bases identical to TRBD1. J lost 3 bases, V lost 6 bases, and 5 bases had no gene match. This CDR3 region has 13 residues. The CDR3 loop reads CASRGTADYEQYF. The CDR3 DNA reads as TGTGCCAGCAGGGGGACAGCGGACTACGAGCAGTACTTC.

The CDR3 nucleotides are TGTGCCAGCAGCTGGGGTAGCGGATCTTACGAGCAGTACTTC. Its translation is CASSWGSGSYEQYF. V usage is TRBV6-6 and J usage is TRBJ2-7; possibly TRBD2 for D (6 bases). The CDR3 spans 14 residues. V lost 6 bases to trimming and J lost 4 bases, with 16 bases between them. Germline V gives CDR1 MNHNY, CDR2 SVGAGI (reference sequence).

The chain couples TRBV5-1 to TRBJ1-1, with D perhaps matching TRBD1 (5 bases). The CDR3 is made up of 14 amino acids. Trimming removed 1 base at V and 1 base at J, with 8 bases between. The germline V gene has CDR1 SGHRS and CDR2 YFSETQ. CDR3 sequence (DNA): TGCGCCAGCAGCTTGAATACAGGGAACACTGAAGCTTTCTTT. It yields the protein CASSLNTGNTEAFF.

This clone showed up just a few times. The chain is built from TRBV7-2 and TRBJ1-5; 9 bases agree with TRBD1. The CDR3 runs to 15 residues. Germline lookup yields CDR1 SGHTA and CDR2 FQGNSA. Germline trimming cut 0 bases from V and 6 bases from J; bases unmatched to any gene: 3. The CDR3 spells CASSLAGTGTQPQHF. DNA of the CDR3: TGTGCCAGCAGCTTAGCCGGGACAGGGACTCAGCCCCAGCATTTT.

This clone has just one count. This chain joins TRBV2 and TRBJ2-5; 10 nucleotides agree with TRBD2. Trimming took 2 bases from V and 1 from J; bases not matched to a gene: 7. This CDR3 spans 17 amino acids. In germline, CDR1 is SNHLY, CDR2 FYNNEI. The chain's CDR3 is CASSERVASGGQETQYF. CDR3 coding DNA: TGTGCCAGCAGTGAAAGGGTGGCTAGCGGGGGCCAAGAGACCCAGTACTTC. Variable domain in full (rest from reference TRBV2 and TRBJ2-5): EPEVTQTPSHQVTQMGQEVILRCVPISNHLYFYWYRQILGQKVEFLVSFYNNEISEKSEIFDDQFSVERPDGSNFTLKIRSTKLEDSAMYFCASSERVASGGQETQYFGPGTRLLVL.

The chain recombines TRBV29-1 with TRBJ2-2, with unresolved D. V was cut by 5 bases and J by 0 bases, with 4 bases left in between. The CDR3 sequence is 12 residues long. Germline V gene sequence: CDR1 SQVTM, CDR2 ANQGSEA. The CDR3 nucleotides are TGCAGCGTTCTCCCGAACACCGGGGAGCTGTTTTTT. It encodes CSVLPNTGELFF.